This is a list of T cell receptor beta chains from one sample in a study of beta chain features in type 1 diabetes. The assay was immunoSEQ multiplex PCR, and TCRdb's table has in-frame clones only and misses some. The sample has 310,000 or so clones, around 7.6% seen once. Sequencing used central memory CD4+ T cells from blood. Receptors were obtained from a woman aged 18-35 years in good health. Each CDR3 is given without its conserved first and last residue.

TRBJ1-4,TRBV28,ASAVAGTANEKLF
TRBJ2-3,TRBV18,ASSPTATTDTQY
TRBJ2-2,TRBV19,ASSRQSPNTGELF
TRBJ1-1,TRBV15,ATSRRLIPEAF
TRBJ1-1,TRBV7-2,ASSPTHRMGSEAF
TRBJ2-1,TRBV28,ASSLSERGANEQF
TRBJ2-3,TRBV7-9,ASSLRQATDTQY
TRBJ2-2,TRBV2,ASNTDRNTGELF
TRBJ2-1,TRBV7-9,ASSLEINEQF
TRBJ1-2,TRBV28,ASSLGQGGGYT
TRBJ2-1,TRBV18,ASSPRTGGVGSYNEQF
TRBJ2-3,TRBV9,ASSVLADTDTQY
TRBJ2-1,TRBV19,ASSIAGWNEQF